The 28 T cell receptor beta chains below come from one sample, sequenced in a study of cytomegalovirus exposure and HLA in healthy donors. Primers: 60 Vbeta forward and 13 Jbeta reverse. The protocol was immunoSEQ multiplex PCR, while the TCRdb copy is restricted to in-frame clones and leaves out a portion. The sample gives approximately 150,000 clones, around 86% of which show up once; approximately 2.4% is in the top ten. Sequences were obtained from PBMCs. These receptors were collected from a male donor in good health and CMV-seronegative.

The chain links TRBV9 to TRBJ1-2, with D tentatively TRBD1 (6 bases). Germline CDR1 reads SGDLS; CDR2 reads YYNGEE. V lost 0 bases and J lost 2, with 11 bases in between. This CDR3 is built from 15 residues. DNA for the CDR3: TGTGCCAGCAGCGTAGGTACAGGGAGAAACTATGGCTACACCTTC. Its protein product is CASSVGTGRNYGYTF.

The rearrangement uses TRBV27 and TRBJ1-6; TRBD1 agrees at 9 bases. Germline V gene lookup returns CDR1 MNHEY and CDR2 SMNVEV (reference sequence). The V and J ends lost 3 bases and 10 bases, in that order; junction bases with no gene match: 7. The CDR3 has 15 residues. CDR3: CASSFGQGSGSPLHF. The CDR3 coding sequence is TGTGCCAGCAGTTTCGGACAGGGGTCAGGCTCACCCCTCCACTTT.

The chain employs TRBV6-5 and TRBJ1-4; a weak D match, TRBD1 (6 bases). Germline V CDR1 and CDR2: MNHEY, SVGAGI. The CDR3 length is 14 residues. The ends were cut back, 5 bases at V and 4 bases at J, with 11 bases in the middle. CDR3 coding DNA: TGTGCCAGCAGTCGGACAGCCCTTAATGAAAAACTGTTTTTT. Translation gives CASSRTALNEKLFF.

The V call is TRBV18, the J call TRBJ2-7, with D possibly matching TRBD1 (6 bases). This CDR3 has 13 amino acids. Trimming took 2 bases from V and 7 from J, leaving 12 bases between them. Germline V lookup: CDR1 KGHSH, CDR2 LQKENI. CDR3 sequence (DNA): TGTGCCAGCTCACCAACAGGGCTCCGGGAGCAGTACTTC. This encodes CASSPTGLREQYF. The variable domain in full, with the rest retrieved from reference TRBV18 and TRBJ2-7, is NAGVMQNPRHLVRRRGQEARLRCSPMKGHSHVYWYRQLPEEGLKFMVYLQKENIIDESGMPKERFSAEFPKEGPSILRIQQVVRGDSAAYFCASSPTGLREQYFGPGTRLTVT.

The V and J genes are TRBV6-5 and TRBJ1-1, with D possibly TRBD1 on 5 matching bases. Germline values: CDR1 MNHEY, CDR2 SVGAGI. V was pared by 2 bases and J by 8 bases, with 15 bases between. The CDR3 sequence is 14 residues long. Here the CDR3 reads CASSYESDRTEAFF. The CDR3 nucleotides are TGTGCCAGCAGTTACGAATCGGATCGGACAGAAGCTTTCTTT.

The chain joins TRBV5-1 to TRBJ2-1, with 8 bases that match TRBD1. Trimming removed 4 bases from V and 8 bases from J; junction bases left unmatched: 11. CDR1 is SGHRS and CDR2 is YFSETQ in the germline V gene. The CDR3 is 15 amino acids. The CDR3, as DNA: TGCGCCAGCAGCAGGACAGGGAGGTGGCTGGATGAGCAGTTCTTC. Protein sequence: CASSRTGRWLDEQFF.

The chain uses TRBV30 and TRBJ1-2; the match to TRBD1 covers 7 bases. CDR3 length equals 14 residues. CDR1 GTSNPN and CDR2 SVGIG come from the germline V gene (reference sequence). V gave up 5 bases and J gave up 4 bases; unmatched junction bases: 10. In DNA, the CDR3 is TGTGCCTGGGAGCCCAGGGGGATAGCCTATGGCTACACCTTC. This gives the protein CAWEPRGIAYGYTF.

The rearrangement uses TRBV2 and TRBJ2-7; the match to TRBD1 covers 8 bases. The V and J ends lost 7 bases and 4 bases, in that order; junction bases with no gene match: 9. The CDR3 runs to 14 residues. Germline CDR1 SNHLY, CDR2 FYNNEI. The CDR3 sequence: CASIIDRGAYEQYF. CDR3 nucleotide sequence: TGTGCCAGCATCATCGACAGGGGAGCGTACGAGCAGTACTTC.

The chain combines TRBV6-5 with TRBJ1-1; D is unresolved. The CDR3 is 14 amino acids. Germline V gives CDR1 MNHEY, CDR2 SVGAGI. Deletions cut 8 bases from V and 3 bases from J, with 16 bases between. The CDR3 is CASLGRARYTEAFF. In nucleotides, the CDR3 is TGTGCCAGCCTAGGGAGGGCAAGATACACTGAAGCTTTCTTT.

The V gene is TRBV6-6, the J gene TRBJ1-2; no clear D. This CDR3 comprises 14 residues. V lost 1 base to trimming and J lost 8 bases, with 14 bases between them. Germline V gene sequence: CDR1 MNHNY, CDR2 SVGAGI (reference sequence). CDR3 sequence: CASSYYPRSYGYTF. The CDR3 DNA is TGTGCCAGCAGTTACTATCCTAGGAGTTACGGCTACACCTTC.

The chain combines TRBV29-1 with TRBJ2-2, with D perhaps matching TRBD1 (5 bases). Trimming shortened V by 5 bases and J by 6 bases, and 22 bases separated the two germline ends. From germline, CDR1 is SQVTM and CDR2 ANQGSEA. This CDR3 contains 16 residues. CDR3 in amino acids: CSVSNGAAYGAGELFF. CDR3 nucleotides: TGCAGCGTTTCTAATGGGGCGGCCTATGGGGCCGGGGAGCTGTTTTTT.

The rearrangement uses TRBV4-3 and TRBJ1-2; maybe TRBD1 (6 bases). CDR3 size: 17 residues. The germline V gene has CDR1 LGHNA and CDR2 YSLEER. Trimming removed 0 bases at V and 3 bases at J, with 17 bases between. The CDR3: CASSQELLIGGYYGYTF. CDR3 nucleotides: TGCGCCAGCAGCCAAGAGTTGCTTATAGGGGGTTACTATGGCTACACCTTC.

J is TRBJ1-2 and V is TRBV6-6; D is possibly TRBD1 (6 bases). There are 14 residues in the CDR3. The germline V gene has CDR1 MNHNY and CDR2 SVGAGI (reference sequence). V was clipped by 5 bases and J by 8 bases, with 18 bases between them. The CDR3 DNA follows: TGTGCCAGCAGTCCTCGGACAGTTTCGTCGGGCTACACCTTC. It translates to CASSPRTVSSGYTF.

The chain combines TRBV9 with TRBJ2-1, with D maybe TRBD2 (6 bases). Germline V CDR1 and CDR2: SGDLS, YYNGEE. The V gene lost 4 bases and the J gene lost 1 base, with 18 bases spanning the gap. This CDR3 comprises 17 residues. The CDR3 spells CASSPRRAGASYNEQFF. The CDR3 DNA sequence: TGTGCCAGCAGCCCCCGGAGGGCAGGTGCTTCCTACAATGAGCAGTTCTTC.

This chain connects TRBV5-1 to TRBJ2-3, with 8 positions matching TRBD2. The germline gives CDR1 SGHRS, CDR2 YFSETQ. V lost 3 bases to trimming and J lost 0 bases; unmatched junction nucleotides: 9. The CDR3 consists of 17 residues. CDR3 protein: CASSWDERGTSTDTQYF. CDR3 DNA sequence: TGCGCCAGCAGCTGGGATGAGCGGGGGACTAGCACAGATACGCAGTATTTT.

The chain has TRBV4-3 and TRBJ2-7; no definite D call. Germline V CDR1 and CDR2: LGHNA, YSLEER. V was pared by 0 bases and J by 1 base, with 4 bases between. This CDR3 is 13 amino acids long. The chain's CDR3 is CASSQDLSYEQYF. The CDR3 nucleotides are TGCGCCAGCAGCCAAGACTTGTCCTACGAGCAGTACTTC.

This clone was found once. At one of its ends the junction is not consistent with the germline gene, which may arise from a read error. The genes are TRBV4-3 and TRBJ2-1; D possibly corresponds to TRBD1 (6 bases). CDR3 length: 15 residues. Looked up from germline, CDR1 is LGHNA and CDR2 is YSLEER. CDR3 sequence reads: CASSQGQASSNEQFF. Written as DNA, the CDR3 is TGCGCCAGCAGCCAAGGACAGGCGTCCTCCAATGAGCAGTTCTTC.

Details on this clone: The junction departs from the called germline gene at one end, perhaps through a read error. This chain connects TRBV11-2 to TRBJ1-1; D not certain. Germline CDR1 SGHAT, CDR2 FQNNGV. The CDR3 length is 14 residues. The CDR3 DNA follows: TGTGCCAGCAGCTTAGTTCCGGGGAACCCTGAAGCTTTCTTT. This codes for CASSLVPGNPEAFF.

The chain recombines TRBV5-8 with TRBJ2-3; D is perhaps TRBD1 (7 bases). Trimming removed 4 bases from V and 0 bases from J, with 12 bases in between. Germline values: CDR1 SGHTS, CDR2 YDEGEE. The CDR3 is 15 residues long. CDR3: CASSGGTASTDTQYF. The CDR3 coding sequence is TGTGCCAGCAGCGGAGGGACAGCCAGCACAGATACGCAGTATTTT.

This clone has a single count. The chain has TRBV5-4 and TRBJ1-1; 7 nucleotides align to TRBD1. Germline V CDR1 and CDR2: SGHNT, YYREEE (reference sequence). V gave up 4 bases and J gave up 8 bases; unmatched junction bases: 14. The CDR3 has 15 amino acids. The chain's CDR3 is CASSPSPLQGREAFF. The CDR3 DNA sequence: TGTGCCAGCAGCCCGAGCCCCCTACAGGGGCGGGAAGCTTTCTTT.

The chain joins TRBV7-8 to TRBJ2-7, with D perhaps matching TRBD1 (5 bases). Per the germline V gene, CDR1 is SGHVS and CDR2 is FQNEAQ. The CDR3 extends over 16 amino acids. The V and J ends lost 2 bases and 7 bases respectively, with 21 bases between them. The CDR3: CASSLLYNGRVGEQYF. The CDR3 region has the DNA TGTGCCAGCAGCTTACTCTATAACGGCAGGGTGGGGGAGCAGTACTTC. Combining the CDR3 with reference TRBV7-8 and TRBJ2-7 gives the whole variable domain GAGVSQSPRYKVAKRGQDVALRCDPISGHVSLFWYQQALGQGPEFLTYFQNEAQLDKSGLPSDRFFAERPEGSVSTLKIQRTQQEDSAVYLCASSLLYNGRVGEQYFGPGTRLTVT.

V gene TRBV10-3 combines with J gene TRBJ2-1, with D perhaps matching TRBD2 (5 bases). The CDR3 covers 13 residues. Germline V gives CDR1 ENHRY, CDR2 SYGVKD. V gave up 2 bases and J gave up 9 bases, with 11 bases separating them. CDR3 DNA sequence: TGTGCCATCAGTGAGCCGACTATTTTTGAGCAGTTCTTC. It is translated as CAISEPTIFEQFF.

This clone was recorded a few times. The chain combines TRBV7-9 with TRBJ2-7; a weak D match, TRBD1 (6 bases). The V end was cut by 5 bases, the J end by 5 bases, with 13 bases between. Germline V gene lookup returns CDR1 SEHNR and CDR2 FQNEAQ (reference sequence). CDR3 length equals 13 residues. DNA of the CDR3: TGTGCCAGCAGCCAAAGGACAGTCGACGAGCAGTACTTC. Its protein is CASSQRTVDEQYF.

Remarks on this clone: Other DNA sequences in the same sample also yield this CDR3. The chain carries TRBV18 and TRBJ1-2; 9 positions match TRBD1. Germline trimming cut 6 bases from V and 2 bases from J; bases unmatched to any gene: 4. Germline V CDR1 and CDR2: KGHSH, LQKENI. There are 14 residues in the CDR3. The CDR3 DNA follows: TGTGCCAGCTCTCCCGGACAGGGGAACTATGGCTACACCTTC. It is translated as CASSPGQGNYGYTF.

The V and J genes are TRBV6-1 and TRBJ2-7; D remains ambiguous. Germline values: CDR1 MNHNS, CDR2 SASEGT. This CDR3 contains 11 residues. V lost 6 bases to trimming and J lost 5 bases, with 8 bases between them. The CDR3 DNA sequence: TGTGCCAGCAGGCGCAACGACGAGCAGTACTTC. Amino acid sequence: CASRRNDEQYF.

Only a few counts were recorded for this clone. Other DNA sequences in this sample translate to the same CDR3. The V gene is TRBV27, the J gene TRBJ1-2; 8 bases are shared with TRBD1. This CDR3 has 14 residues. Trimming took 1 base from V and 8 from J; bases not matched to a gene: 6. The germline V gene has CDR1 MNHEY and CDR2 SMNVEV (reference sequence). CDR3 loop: CASSLWQGARGYTF. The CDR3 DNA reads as TGTGCCAGCAGTTTATGGCAGGGGGCGCGGGGCTACACCTTC.

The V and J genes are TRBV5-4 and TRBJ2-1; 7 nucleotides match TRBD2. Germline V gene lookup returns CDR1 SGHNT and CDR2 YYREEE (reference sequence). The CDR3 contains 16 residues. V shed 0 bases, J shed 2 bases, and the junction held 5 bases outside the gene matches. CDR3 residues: CASSLVTGGPYNEQFF. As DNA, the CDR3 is TGTGCCAGCAGCTTGGTAACGGGGGGACCCTACAATGAGCAGTTCTTC.

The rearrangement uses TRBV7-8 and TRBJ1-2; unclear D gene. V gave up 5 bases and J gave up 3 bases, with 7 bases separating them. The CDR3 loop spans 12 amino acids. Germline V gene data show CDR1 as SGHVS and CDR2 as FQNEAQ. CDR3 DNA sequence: TGTGCCAGCAGCCGCGGAGACTATGGCTACACCTTC. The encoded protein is CASSRGDYGYTF.